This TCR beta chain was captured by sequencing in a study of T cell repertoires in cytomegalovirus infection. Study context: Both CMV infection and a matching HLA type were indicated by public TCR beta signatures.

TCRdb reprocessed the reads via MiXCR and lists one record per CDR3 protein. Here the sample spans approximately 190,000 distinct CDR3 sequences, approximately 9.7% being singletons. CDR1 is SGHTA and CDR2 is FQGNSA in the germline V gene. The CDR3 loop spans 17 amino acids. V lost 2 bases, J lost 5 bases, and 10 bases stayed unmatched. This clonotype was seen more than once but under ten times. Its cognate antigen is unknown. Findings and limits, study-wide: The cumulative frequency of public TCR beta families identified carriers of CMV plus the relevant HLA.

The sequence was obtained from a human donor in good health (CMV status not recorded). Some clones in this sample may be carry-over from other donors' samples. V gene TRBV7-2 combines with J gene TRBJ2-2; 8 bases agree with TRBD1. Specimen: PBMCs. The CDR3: CASSLSRQGALTGELFF. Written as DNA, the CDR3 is TGTGCCAGCAGCTTATCTCGGCAGGGGGCATTGACCGGGGAGCTGTTTTTT.